One T cell receptor beta chain is described in this entry. At one end the junction does not follow the germline gene, possibly because of a read error. Germline V gene sequence: CDR1 SGDLS, CDR2 YYNGEE. This CDR3 has 17 residues. This sample was taken from a study of blood T cells in healthy people across ages. Combining a sample-barcoded 5' primer with a J-beta primer mix, a second PCR ran for roughly 6 to 11 cycles. TCRdb itself ran the 5' RACE reads through MiXCR, one entry per CDR3 protein. The repertoire holds about 780,000 distinct CDR3 sequences, with about 42% as singletons. The TCR was taken from a man at least 80 years old in good health. V and J are TRBV9 and TRBJ1-1, with TRBD1 identical over 7 bases. The source material was blood. The CDR3 region is CASSVRNRGWDRTEVFF. The DNA of the CDR3 is TGTGCCAGCAGCGTGCGGAACAGGGGATGGGATCGCACTGAAGTTTTCTTT. Complete variable domain (other parts from reference TRBV9 and TRBJ1-1): DSGVTQTPKHLITATGQRVTLRCSPRSGDLSVYWYQQSLDQGLQFLIQYYNGEERAKGNILERFSAQQFPDLHSELNLSSLELGDSALYFCASSVRNRGWDRTEVFFGQGTRLTVV.